What follows are 15 T cell receptor beta chains derived from one specimen sequenced in a study of graft-versus-host responses after intestinal transplantation. TCRdb's table, derived via immunoSEQ multiplex PCR, lists solely in-frame clones and lacks some. The sample records around 100,000 clones, around nine tenths being singletons. These receptors lack a known antigen. The specimen was unstimulated CD4+ T cells sorted from spleen or lymph node cells, collected before transplant. The receptors come from a human donor who was the organ donor for an intestinal transplant.

The chain's CDR3 is CSVEDPGQPQHF. The CDR3 nucleotides are TGCAGCGTTGAAGATCCCGGACAGCCCCAGCATTTT. The chain uses TRBV29-1 and TRBJ1-5; no clear D gene. The CDR3 is 12 residues long. Trimming cost V 0 bases and J 7 bases, with 7 bases left between them. CDR1 SQVTM and CDR2 ANQGSEA come from the germline V gene.

The chain carries TRBV5-6 and TRBJ2-3; D remains ambiguous. Germline V gene sequence: CDR1 SGHDT, CDR2 YYEEEE. The CDR3 totals 15 residues. Trimming stripped 1 base from V and 2 bases from J, with 11 bases between. CDR3 nucleotide sequence: TGTGCCAGCAGCTTGCGGCGGTCTCACACAGATACGCAGTATTTT. As protein: CASSLRRSHTDTQYF.

This chain links TRBV7-2 with TRBJ2-7; 12 bases are a match to TRBD2. V shed 2 bases, J shed 5 bases, and the junction held 10 bases outside the gene matches. This CDR3 has 17 amino acids. Germline assignment: CDR1 SGHTA and CDR2 FQGNSA. The CDR3 sequence: CASSLSMTSGSVNEQYF. The DNA of the CDR3 is TGTGCCAGCAGCTTATCAATGACTAGCGGGAGTGTCAACGAGCAGTACTTC.

The chain combines TRBV25-1 with TRBJ2-5; TRBD2 aligns across 11 bases. The germline V gene encodes CDR1 MGHDK and CDR2 SYGVNS. The CDR3 runs 15 residues. The junction had 6 bases not matched to a gene; V was cut back by 4 bases and J by 5 bases. CDR3 sequence: CASSVQIAGGETQYF. The CDR3 bases are TGTGCCAGCAGTGTACAGATAGCGGGGGGGGAGACCCAGTACTTC.

J is TRBJ1-4 and V is TRBV7-8; possibly TRBD1 for D (6 bases). CDR1 SGHVS and CDR2 FQNEAQ come from the germline V gene. With 8 bases removed from V and 5 bases from J, the gap between germline ends came to 9 bases. The length of the CDR3 is 12 residues. The CDR3 DNA follows: TGTGCCAGCCGGGGGCAAAATGAAAAACTGTTTTTT. This gives the protein CASRGQNEKLFF.

The chain links TRBV7-9 to TRBJ2-3, with D perhaps TRBD2 (6 bases). The CDR3 is 15 amino acids. In germline, CDR1 is SEHNR, CDR2 FQNEAQ (reference sequence). With 5 bases removed from V and 1 base from J, the gap between germline ends came to 13 bases. The CDR3 spells CASSQWRGRTDTQYF. DNA for the CDR3: TGTGCCAGCAGCCAATGGAGGGGACGCACAGATACGCAGTATTTT.

This chain links TRBV7-9 with TRBJ1-3; no clear D gene. This CDR3 has 14 amino acids. CDR1 is SEHNR, CDR2 FQNEAQ, per germline (reference sequence). The germline V and J ends were trimmed by 2 bases and 0 bases, with 5 bases remaining between them. In DNA form, the CDR3 reads TGTGCCAGCAGCTTAACAGTCTCTGGAAACACCATATATTTT. It encodes CASSLTVSGNTIYF.

This clone came up once. The chain joins TRBV6-1 to TRBJ1-1; D remains unclear. V shed 5 bases and J shed 1 base, with 2 bases lying between them. The germline V gene has CDR1 MNHNS and CDR2 SASEGT. The CDR3 has 11 residues. The CDR3 region is CASSRNTEAFF. The CDR3 nucleotides read TGTGCCAGCAGTAGGAACACTGAAGCTTTCTTT.

This clone was seen a single time. The V gene is TRBV6-1, the J gene TRBJ2-7, with D maybe TRBD1 (6 bases). Germline values: CDR1 MNHNS, CDR2 SASEGT. The CDR3 sequence is 12 residues long. V lost 6 bases and J lost 0, with 6 bases in between. The CDR3, as DNA: TGTGCCAGCAGACAGGGCTCCTACGAGCAGTACTTC. Translation: CASRQGSYEQYF.

The CDR3 DNA is TGTGCCAGCAGACGCGGGAGTAGCACCGGGGAGCTGTTTTTT. Encoded protein: CASRRGSSTGELFF. This chain joins TRBV6-5 and TRBJ2-2; 7 nucleotides align to TRBD2. Trimming cost V 6 bases and J 4 bases; bases outside gene matches: 5. Germline V lookup: CDR1 MNHEY, CDR2 SVGAGI. The CDR3 loop spans 14 amino acids.

The rearrangement joins TRBV28 to TRBJ1-5, with 7 bases fitting TRBD1. The V segment lost 6 bases and the J segment 4 bases; nucleotides outside the gene matches: 12. The germline gives CDR1 MDHEN, CDR2 SYDVKM. CDR3 size: 16 residues. The CDR3 reads CASRYGTGALNQPQHF. In DNA form, the CDR3 reads TGTGCCAGCAGATACGGCACAGGGGCCCTTAATCAGCCCCAGCATTTT.

Turning to this clone: The same CDR3 is also encoded by other DNA sequences in this sample. The genes are TRBV2 and TRBJ1-4, with D perhaps TRBD1 (5 bases). The germline V and J ends were trimmed by 6 bases and 5 bases, with 10 bases remaining between them. Germline V gives CDR1 SNHLY, CDR2 FYNNEI. The CDR3 covers 13 residues. The CDR3 nucleotides read TGTGCCAGCAGGGGGGGTGCCAATGAAAAACTGTTTTTT. Encoded protein: CASRGGANEKLFF.

V is TRBV5-1 and J is TRBJ2-7, with 9 bases aligning to TRBD2. The J segment lost 2 bases and the V segment lost 4 bases, leaving 7 bases of the junction unmatched. The V gene's germline CDR1 is SGHRS and CDR2 YFSETQ. CDR3 length equals 15 residues. CDR3 sequence: CASSPTAGGPYEQYF. CDR3 DNA sequence: TGCGCCAGCAGCCCTACGGCGGGAGGGCCCTACGAGCAGTACTTC.

This chain's CDR3 is CASSLSIAGGIQETQYF. CDR3 DNA sequence: TGTGCCAGCAGCTTAAGCATAGCGGGAGGGATCCAAGAGACCCAGTACTTC. V gene TRBV7-9 combines with J gene TRBJ2-5; TRBD2 matches 11 bases. Unmatched junction bases numbered 6, after V lost 2 bases and J lost 1 base. Germline CDR1 reads SEHNR; CDR2 reads FQNEAQ (reference sequence). CDR3 size: 17 residues.

This clone has a single count. The rearrangement links TRBV11-1 to TRBJ2-3; 7 bases match TRBD1. The CDR3 is 15 residues long. With 5 bases clipped from V and 6 bases from J, the junction kept 11 bases outside the gene matches. Germline CDR1 SGHAT, CDR2 FQDESV (reference sequence). Here the CDR3 reads CASSKRQGFRDTQYF. The CDR3 DNA follows: TGTGCCAGCAGCAAACGACAGGGCTTCAGGGATACGCAGTATTTT.